Each of the 25 T cell receptor beta chains below was sequenced from the same sample in a study of technical replicates of blood from several donors. Produced via immunoSEQ multiplex PCR; TCRdb's table is partial and in-frame only. The sample carries about 81,000 clones, under 95% recorded once. Sequenced sample: T cells isolated from PBMCs. The source is a human donor in good health.

This clone was seen a handful of times. J is TRBJ2-3 and V is TRBV7-9; possibly TRBD2 for D (5 bases). The CDR3 totals 13 residues. Germline V gives CDR1 SEHNR, CDR2 FQNEAQ (reference sequence). Trimming removed 1 base at V and 5 bases at J, with 7 bases between. The CDR3 loop reads CASSLDGRDTQYF. For the CDR3, the DNA is TGTGCCAGCAGCTTAGATGGGAGAGATACGCAGTATTTT.

The rearrangement links TRBV7-3 to TRBJ1-2; tentatively, D is TRBD1 (5 bases). Germline V gene data show CDR1 as SGHTA and CDR2 as FQGTGA. The length of the CDR3 is 14 residues. Trimming took 2 bases from V and 7 from J, leaving 14 bases between them. CDR3 coding DNA: TGTGCCAGCAGCTTAGTTCCGGGGGTCACTGGCTACACCTTC. This translates into CASSLVPGVTGYTF.

V and J are TRBV29-1 and TRBJ1-1; no clear D gene. From germline, CDR1 is SQVTM and CDR2 ANQGSEA. Trimming removed 4 bases from V and 0 bases from J, with 15 bases in between. The CDR3 spans 15 residues. The CDR3 coding sequence is TGCAGCGTTGGCAGCGGTTGGGCTATGAACACTGAAGCTTTCTTT. This encodes CSVGSGWAMNTEAFF.

The rearrangement links TRBV5-1 to TRBJ2-1, with 7 bases that match TRBD2. CDR1 is SGHRS, CDR2 YFSETQ, per germline. The V gene end was trimmed by 1 base and the J gene end by 6 bases; junction bases not matched to a gene: 10. The length of the CDR3 is 16 residues. The CDR3 nucleotides read TGCGCCAGCAGCTTGAGTATGTGGGAGGGCCGCAATGAGCAGTTCTTC. It codes for CASSLSMWEGRNEQFF.

V gene TRBV6-1 combines with J gene TRBJ2-1; unclear D gene. V was shortened by 4 bases and J by 9 bases, with 16 bases between the two germline ends. CDR3 size: 14 residues. Germline V gene sequence: CDR1 MNHNS, CDR2 SASEGT. CDR3 sequence (DNA): TGTGCCAGCAGTGGAACCGGGTGGATCTCTGAGCAGTTCTTC. Its protein product is CASSGTGWISEQFF.

The rearrangement uses TRBV9 and TRBJ2-2; maybe TRBD1 (7 bases). Germline V gene sequence: CDR1 SGDLS, CDR2 YYNGEE. CDR3 length equals 16 residues. Trimming cost V 0 bases and J 1 base, with 10 bases left between them. The CDR3 nucleotides are TGTGCCAGCAGCGTAGGCGGGACAGTGAACACCGGGGAGCTGTTTTTT. This codes for CASSVGGTVNTGELFF. The complete variable domain, with remaining parts taken from reference TRBV9 and TRBJ2-2, reads DSGVTQTPKHLITATGQRVTLRCSPRSGDLSVYWYQQSLDQGLQFLIQYYNGEERAKGNILERFSAQQFPDLHSELNLSSLELGDSALYFCASSVGGTVNTGELFFGEGSRLTVL.

The chain joins TRBV7-9 to TRBJ2-5, with 8 bases fitting TRBD2. From germline, CDR1 is SEHNR and CDR2 FQNEAQ (reference sequence). This CDR3 spans 14 amino acids. V lost 3 bases to trimming and J lost 5 bases; unmatched junction nucleotides: 5. The CDR3 protein is CASSFAGGVETQYF. The CDR3 nucleotides are TGTGCCAGCAGCTTTGCGGGGGGTGTTGAGACCCAGTACTTC. The full variable domain, completed using reference TRBV7-9 and TRBJ2-5, is DTGVSQNPRHKITKRGQNVTFRCDPISEHNRLYWYRQTLGQGPEFLTYFQNEAQLEKSRLLSDRFSAERPKGSFSTLEIQRTEQGDSAMYLCASSFAGGVETQYFGPGTRLLVL.

CDR3 sequence reads: CASSSIQNQPQHF. CDR3 in DNA: TGTGCCAGCAGCTCGATTCAGAATCAGCCCCAGCATTTT. The rearrangement uses TRBV11-2 and TRBJ1-5, with D unresolved. Germline CDR1 and CDR2: SGHAT and FQNNGV. CDR3 size: 13 residues. V gave up 4 bases and J gave up 4 bases, with 8 bases separating them.

This chain joins TRBV7-9 and TRBJ2-1; 14 bases are shared with TRBD2. V lost 2 bases, J lost 5 bases, and 5 bases stayed unmatched. Germline V gene sequence: CDR1 SEHNR, CDR2 FQNEAQ (reference sequence). The CDR3 spans 17 residues. The CDR3 protein is CASSLRGLAGAHNEQFF. The CDR3, as DNA: TGTGCCAGCAGCTTAAGGGGACTAGCGGGGGCCCACAATGAGCAGTTCTTC.

This chain connects TRBV6-5 to TRBJ1-2; D is perhaps TRBD1 (5 bases). CDR3 size: 15 residues. V shed 2 bases and J shed 3 bases, with 13 bases lying between them. The germline V gene has CDR1 MNHEY and CDR2 SVGAGI. The chain's CDR3 is CASSYGMGRHYGYTF. Written as DNA, the CDR3 is TGTGCCAGCAGTTACGGGATGGGGCGTCACTATGGCTACACCTTC.

The chain recombines TRBV28 with TRBJ2-2; 7 bases fit TRBD2. This CDR3 is 13 amino acids long. The J segment lost 10 bases and the V segment lost 2 bases, leaving 4 bases of the junction unmatched. Germline CDR1 MDHEN, CDR2 SYDVKM. The CDR3 region has the DNA TGTGCCAGCAGTTTAGGGACTACCAAGGAGCTGTTTTTT. This gives the protein CASSLGTTKELFF.

This chain joins TRBV14 and TRBJ2-7; 9 nucleotides align to TRBD1. The junction had 14 bases not matched to a gene; V was cut back by 3 bases and J by 5 bases. The germline gives CDR1 SGHDN, CDR2 FVKESK. The CDR3 is 17 amino acids. The CDR3 DNA reads TGTGCCAGCAGCCATGAATTCATTGGACAGGGGAACGACGAGCAGTACTTC. The encoded protein is CASSHEFIGQGNDEQYF.

The J gene is TRBJ1-1, the V gene TRBV9; tentatively, D is TRBD1 (5 bases). CDR3 length: 14 amino acids. CDR1 is SGDLS and CDR2 is YYNGEE in the germline V gene. V was trimmed by 3 bases and J by 5 bases, leaving 14 bases between them. CDR3 DNA sequence: TGTGCCAGCAGCGCGCAGGGTGACGGAACTGAAGCTTTCTTT. The encoded protein is CASSAQGDGTEAFF.

This chain links TRBV28 with TRBJ1-5; 7 bases are shared with TRBD1. V lost 4 bases and J lost 3; bases outside the gene matches: 3. The CDR3 covers 14 residues. Germline V gene data show CDR1 as MDHEN and CDR2 as SYDVKM. CDR3 amino acids: CASSSGQDNQPQHF. The CDR3 nucleotides are TGTGCCAGCAGTTCCGGACAGGACAATCAGCCCCAGCATTTT.

V is TRBV6-5 and J is TRBJ1-3; a weak D match, TRBD1 (5 bases). The germline V gene has CDR1 MNHEY and CDR2 SVGAGI. V was trimmed by 5 bases and J by 0 bases, leaving 11 bases between them. This CDR3 region has 15 residues. DNA of the CDR3: TGTGCCAGCAGTAAACAGACAGTCTCTGGAAACACCATATATTTT. It translates to CASSKQTVSGNTIYF.

The DNA for the CDR3 is TGTGCCAGCAGTGACTCTTGGTGGAGCTCCTACAATGAGCAGTTCTTC. Translated: CASSDSWWSSYNEQFF. The rearrangement joins TRBV6-4 to TRBJ2-1; the D is unclear. Germline CDR1 reads MRHNA; CDR2 reads SNTAGT. V dropped 0 bases and J dropped 0 bases, with 9 bases sitting between them. The CDR3 sequence is 16 residues long.

This chain links TRBV6-5 with TRBJ1-5; D not resolved. Germline V gives CDR1 MNHEY, CDR2 SVGAGI. Trimming removed 6 bases at V and 7 bases at J, with 13 bases between. CDR3 size: 13 residues. The CDR3 protein is CASRRGVSQPQHF. The CDR3 DNA reads TGTGCCAGCAGGAGAGGCGTATCCCAGCCCCAGCATTTT.

The V call is TRBV9, the J call TRBJ2-1; 12 nucleotides agree with TRBD2. V lost 2 bases to trimming and J lost 8 bases; unmatched junction nucleotides: 5. The germline CDR1 and CDR2 sequences are SGDLS and YYNGEE. CDR3 length: 15 residues. CDR3 sequence (DNA): TGTGCCAGCAGCGTGAGACTAGCGGGAGTGCATGAGCAGTTCTTC. Protein: CASSVRLAGVHEQFF.

The J gene is TRBJ2-1, the V gene TRBV4-2; 9 bases map to TRBD2. This CDR3 is 17 amino acids long. Germline trimming cut 0 bases from V and 11 bases from J; bases unmatched to any gene: 14. The germline CDR1 and CDR2 sequences are LGHNA and YNFKEQ. The CDR3 loop is CASSQDPLSGGKWQQFF. The CDR3 coding sequence is TGTGCCAGCAGCCAAGATCCCCTTAGCGGGGGCAAGTGGCAGCAGTTCTTC.

The CDR3 here is CASSVKAGGPYEQYF. As DNA, the CDR3 is TGTGCCAGCAGCGTGAAAGCGGGGGGGCCGTACGAGCAGTACTTC. The V and J genes are TRBV7-3 and TRBJ2-7, with 10 bases fitting TRBD2. CDR1 is SGHTA and CDR2 is FQGTGA in the germline V gene. CDR3 size: 15 residues. V lost 5 bases to trimming and J lost 4 bases; unmatched junction nucleotides: 8. Full variable domain (missing parts from reference TRBV7-3 and TRBJ2-7): GAGVSQTPSNKVTEKGKYVELRCDPISGHTALYWYRQSLGQGPEFLIYFQGTGAADDSGLPNDRFFAVRPEGSVSTLKIQRTERGDSAVYLCASSVKAGGPYEQYFGPGTRLTVT.

The CDR3: CASSQTITSGLNTGELFF. As DNA, the CDR3 is TGTGCCAGCTCACAGACCATCACTAGCGGGCTCAACACCGGGGAGCTGTTTTTT. The chain recombines TRBV18 with TRBJ2-2; 9 nucleotides agree with TRBD2. The germline gives CDR1 KGHSH, CDR2 LQKENI. J gave up 2 bases and V 4 bases, and 11 bases lay outside the gene matches. The CDR3 contains 18 residues.

The chain combines TRBV28 with TRBJ2-7; tentative D call: TRBD2 (7 bases). V lost 3 bases, J lost 5 bases, and 11 bases lay in between. This CDR3 is 13 amino acids long. CDR1 is MDHEN, CDR2 SYDVKM, per germline. This CDR3 is CASSFGGLNEQYF. The CDR3 nucleotides read TGTGCCAGCAGTTTCGGGGGGCTTAACGAGCAGTACTTC.

This sequence joins TRBV5-3 and TRBJ2-7, with a tentative D call TRBD1 (5 bases). Being an ORF, TRBV5-3 has a function that is uncertain. The CDR3 totals 16 residues. V shed 4 bases and J shed 2 bases, with 19 bases lying between them. DNA of the CDR3: TGTGCCAGAAGCCACGAACAGGCCACGGACGCCTACGAGCAGTACTTC. It codes for CARSHEQATDAYEQYF.

The DNA of the CDR3 is TGCGCCAGCAGCCGTCTGGGGGGAGGGGGCTACAATGAGCAGTTCTTC. Translating it yields CASSRLGGGGYNEQFF. This sequence joins TRBV5-1 and TRBJ2-1; tentatively, D is TRBD2 (7 bases). Germline V gene sequence: CDR1 SGHRS, CDR2 YFSETQ. This CDR3 has 16 amino acids. The V end was cut by 4 bases, the J end by 3 bases, with 17 bases between.

The chain uses TRBV27 and TRBJ2-7, with a possible D match to TRBD1 (5 bases). The CDR3 consists of 12 residues. V lost 6 bases and J 4 bases, leaving 10 bases between the germline ends. Germline V CDR1 and CDR2: MNHEY, SMNVEV (reference sequence). The CDR3: CASRDPGYEQYF. The CDR3 DNA reads as TGTGCCAGCAGGGACCCAGGGTACGAGCAGTACTTC.